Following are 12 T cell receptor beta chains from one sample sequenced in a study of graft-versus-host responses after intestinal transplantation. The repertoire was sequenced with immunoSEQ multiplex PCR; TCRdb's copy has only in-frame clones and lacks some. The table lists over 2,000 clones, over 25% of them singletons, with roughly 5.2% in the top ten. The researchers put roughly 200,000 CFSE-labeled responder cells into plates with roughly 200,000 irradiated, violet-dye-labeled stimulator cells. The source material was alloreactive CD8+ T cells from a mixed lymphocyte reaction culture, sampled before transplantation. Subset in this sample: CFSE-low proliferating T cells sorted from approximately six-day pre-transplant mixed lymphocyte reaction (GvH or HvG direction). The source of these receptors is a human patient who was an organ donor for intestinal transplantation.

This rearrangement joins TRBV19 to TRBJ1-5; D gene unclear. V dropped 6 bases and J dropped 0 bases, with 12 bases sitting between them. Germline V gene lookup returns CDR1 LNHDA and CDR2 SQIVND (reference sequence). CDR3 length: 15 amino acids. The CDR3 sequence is CASRYGSYSNQPQHF. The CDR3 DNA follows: TGTGCCAGTAGGTATGGGAGCTATAGCAATCAGCCCCAGCATTTT.

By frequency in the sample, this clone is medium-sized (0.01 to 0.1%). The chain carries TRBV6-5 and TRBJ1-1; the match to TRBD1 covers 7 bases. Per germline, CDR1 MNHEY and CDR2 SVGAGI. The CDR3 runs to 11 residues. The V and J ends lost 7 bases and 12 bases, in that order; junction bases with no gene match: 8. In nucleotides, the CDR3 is TGTGCCAGCAATTGGGGACAGAGTTCTTTCTTT. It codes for CASNWGQSSFF.

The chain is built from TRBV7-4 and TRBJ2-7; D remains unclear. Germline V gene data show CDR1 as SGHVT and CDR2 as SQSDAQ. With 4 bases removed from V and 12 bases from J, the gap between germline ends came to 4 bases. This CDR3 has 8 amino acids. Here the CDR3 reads CASSSGYF. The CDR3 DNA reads TGTGCCAGCAGCTCCGGGTACTTC.

DNA of the CDR3: TGTGCCAGTAGTCTCGACAGGGGAACCTACGAGCAGTACTTC. Translation gives CASSLDRGTYEQYF. This rearrangement joins TRBV19 to TRBJ2-7, with TRBD1 matching over 8 bases. Germline loops: CDR1 LNHDA, CDR2 SQIVND (reference sequence). CDR3 length: 14 amino acids. Unmatched junction bases numbered 5, after V lost 5 bases and J lost 2 bases.

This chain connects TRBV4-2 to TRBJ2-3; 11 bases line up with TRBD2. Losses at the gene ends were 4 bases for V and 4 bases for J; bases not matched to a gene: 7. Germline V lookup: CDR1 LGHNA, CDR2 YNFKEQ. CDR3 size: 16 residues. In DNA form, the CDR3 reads TGTGCCAGCAGCCCAGATCCGGGACTAGCGGCAGATACGCAGTATTTT. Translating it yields CASSPDPGLAADTQYF.

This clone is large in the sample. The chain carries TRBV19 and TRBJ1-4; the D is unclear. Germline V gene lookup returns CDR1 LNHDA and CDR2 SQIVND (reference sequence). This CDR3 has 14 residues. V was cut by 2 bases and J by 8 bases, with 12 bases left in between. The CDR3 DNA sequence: TGTGCCAGTAGTATAAACCCGGGAACGGAAAAACTGTTTTTT. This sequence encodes CASSINPGTEKLFF. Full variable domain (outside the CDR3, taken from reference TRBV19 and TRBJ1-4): DGGITQSPKYLFRKEGQNVTLSCEQNLNHDAMYWYRQDPGQGLRLIYYSQIVNDFQKGDIAEGYSVSREKKESFPLTVTSAQKNPTAFYLCASSINPGTEKLFFGSGTQLSVL.

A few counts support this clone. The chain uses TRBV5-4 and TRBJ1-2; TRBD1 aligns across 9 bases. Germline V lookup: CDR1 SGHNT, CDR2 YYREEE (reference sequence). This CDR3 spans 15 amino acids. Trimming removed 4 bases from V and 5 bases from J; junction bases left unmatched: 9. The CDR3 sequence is CASSRGGQGNYGYTF. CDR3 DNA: TGTGCCAGCAGCCGGGGGGGACAGGGAAATTATGGCTACACCTTC.

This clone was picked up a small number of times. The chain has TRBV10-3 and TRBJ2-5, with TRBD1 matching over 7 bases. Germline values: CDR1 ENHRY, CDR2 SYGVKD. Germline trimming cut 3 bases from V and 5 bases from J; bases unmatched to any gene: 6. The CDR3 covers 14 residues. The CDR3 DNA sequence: TGTGCCATCAGTGAACCAGGGGGTATTGAGACCCAGTACTTC. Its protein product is CAISEPGGIETQYF.

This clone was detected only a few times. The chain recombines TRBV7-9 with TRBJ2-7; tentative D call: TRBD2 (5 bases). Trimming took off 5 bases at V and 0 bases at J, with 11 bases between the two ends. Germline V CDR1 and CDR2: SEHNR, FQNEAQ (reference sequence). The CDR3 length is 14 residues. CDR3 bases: TGTGCCAGCAGCCCCCCGGGGAGCTCCTACGAGCAGTACTTC. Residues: CASSPPGSSYEQYF.

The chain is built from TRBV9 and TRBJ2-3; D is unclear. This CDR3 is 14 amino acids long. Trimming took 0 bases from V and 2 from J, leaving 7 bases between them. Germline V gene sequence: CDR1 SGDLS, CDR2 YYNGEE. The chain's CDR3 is CASSVGVVTDTQYF. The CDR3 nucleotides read TGTGCCAGCAGCGTAGGTGTAGTCACAGATACGCAGTATTTT.

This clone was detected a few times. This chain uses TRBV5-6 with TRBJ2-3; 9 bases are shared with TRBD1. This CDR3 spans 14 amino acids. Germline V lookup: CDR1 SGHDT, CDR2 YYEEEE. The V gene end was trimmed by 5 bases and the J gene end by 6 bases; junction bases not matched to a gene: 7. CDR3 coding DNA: TGTGCCAGCAGATGGGACAGGGAGGGGGATACGCAGTATTTT. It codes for CASRWDREGDTQYF. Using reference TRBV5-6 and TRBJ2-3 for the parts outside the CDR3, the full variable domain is DAGVTQSPTHLIKTRGQQVTLRCSPKSGHDTVSWYQQALGQGPQFIFQYYEEEERQRGNFPDRFSGHQFPNYSSELNVNALLLGDSALYLCASRWDREGDTQYFGPGTRLTVL.

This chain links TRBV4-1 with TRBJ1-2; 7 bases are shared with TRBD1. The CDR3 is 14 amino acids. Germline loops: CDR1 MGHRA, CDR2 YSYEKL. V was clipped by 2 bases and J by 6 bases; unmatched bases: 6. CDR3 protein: CASSQTQGLNGYTF. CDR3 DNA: TGCGCCAGCAGCCAAACACAGGGGCTCAATGGCTACACCTTC.